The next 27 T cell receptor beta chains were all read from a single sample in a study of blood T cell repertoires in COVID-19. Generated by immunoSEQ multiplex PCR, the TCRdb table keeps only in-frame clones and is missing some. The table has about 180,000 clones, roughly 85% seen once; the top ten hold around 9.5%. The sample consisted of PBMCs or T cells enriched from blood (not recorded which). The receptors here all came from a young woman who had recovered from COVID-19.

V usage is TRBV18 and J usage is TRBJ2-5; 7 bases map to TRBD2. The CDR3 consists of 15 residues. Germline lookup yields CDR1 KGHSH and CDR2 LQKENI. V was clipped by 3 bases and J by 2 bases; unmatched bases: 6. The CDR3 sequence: CASSPEGGLQETQYF. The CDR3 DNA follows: TGTGCCAGCTCACCGGAGGGAGGGTTACAAGAGACCCAGTACTTC.

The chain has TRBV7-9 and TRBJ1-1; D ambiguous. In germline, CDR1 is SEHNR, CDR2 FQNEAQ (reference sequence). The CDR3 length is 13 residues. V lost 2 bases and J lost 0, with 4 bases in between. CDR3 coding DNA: TGTGCCAGCAGCTTACAGGTGAACACTGAAGCTTTCTTT. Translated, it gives CASSLQVNTEAFF.

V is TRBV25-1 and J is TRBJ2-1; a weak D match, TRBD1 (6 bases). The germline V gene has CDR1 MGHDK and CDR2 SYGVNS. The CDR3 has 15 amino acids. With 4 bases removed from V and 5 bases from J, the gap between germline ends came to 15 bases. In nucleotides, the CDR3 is TGTGCCAGCAGTGTATTAGCAGGGGTCCACAATGAGCAGTTCTTC. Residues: CASSVLAGVHNEQFF.

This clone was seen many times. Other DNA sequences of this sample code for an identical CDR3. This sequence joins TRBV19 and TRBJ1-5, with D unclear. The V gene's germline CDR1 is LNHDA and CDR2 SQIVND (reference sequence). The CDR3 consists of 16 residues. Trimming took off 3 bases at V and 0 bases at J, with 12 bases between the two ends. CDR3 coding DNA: TGTGCCAGTAGTATTTTGTGGGGAGATAGCAATCAGCCCCAGCATTTT. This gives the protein CASSILWGDSNQPQHF.

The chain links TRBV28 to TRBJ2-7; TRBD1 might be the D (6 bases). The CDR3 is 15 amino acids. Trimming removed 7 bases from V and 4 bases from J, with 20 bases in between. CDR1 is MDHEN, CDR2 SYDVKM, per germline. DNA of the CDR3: TGTGCCAGCATTAAAGAAACGGGACACCCGTACGAGCAGTACTTC. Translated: CASIKETGHPYEQYF.

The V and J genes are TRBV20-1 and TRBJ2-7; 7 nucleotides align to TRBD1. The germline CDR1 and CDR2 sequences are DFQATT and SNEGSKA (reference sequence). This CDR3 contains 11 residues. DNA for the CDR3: TGCAGCACCTTCGGACAGGAACAGCAGTACTTC. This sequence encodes CSTFGQEQQYF.

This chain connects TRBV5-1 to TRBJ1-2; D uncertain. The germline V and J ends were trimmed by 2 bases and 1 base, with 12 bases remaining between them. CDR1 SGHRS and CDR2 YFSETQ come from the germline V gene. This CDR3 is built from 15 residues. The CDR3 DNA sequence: TGCGCCAGCAGCTTCACAATAGGAGTTAACTATGGCTACACCTTC. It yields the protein CASSFTIGVNYGYTF.

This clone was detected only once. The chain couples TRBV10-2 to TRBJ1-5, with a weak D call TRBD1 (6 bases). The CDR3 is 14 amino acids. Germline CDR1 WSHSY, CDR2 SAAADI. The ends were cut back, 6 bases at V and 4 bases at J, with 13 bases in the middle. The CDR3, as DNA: TGCGCCAGCAGGGGAGGGGGTGGAAATCAGCCCCAGCATTTT. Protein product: CASRGGGGNQPQHF.

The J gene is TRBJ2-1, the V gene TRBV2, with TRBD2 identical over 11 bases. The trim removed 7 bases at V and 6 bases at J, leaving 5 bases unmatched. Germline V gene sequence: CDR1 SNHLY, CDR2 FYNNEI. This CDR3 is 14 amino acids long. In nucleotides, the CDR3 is TGTGCCAGCATTCCGGGACTAGCGGCCAATGAGCAGTTCTTC. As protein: CASIPGLAANEQFF.

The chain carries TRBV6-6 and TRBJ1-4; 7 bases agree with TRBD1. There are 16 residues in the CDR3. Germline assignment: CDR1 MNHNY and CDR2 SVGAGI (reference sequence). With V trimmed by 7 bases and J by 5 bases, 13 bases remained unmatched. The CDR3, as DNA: TGTGCCAGCACCGAACTTCCACAGGGGCCAAATGAAAAACTGTTTTTT. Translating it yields CASTELPQGPNEKLFF.

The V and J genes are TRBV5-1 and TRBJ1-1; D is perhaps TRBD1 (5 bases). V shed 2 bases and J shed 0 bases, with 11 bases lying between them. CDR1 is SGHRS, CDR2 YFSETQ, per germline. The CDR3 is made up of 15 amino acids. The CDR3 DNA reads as TGCGCCAGCAGCTTCGCAGGGATCCTGAACACTGAAGCTTTCTTT. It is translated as CASSFAGILNTEAFF.

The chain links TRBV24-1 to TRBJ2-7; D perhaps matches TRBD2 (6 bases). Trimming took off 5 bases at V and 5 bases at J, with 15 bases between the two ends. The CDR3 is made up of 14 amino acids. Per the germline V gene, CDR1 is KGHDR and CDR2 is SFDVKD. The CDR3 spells CATSGTTTSDEQYF. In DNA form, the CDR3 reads TGTGCCACCAGTGGGACTACCACCTCGGACGAGCAGTACTTC.

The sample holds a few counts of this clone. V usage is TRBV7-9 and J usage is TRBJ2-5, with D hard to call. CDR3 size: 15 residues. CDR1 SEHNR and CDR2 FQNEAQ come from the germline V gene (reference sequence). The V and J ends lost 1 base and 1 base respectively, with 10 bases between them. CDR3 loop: CASSLGRLTQETQYF. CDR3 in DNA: TGTGCCAGCAGCTTAGGGCGGCTGACCCAAGAGACCCAGTACTTC. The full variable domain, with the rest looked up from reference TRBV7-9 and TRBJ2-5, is DTGVSQNPRHKITKRGQNVTFRCDPISEHNRLYWYRQTLGQGPEFLTYFQNEAQLEKSRLLSDRFSAERPKGSFSTLEIQRTEQGDSAMYLCASSLGRLTQETQYFGPGTRLLVL.

The CDR3 nucleotides read TGTGCCACCAGCGTAGGAGGGATGGCTGAAGCTTTCTTT. Protein: CATSVGGMAEAFF. J is TRBJ1-1 and V is TRBV15; D unclear. Trimming removed 5 bases from V and 6 bases from J, with 13 bases in between. Germline CDR1 reads LNHNV; CDR2 reads YYDKDF (reference sequence). CDR3 length: 13 residues.

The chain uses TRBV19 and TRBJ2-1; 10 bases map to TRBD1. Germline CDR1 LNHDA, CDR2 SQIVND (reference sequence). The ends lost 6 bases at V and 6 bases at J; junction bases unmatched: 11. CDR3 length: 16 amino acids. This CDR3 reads CASSTTGTGVFNEQFF. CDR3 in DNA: TGTGCCAGTAGCACAACCGGGACAGGGGTTTTCAATGAGCAGTTCTTC.

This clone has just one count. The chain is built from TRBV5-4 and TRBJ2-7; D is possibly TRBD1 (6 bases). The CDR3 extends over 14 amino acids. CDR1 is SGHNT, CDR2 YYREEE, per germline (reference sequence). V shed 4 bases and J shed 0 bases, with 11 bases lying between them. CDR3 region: CASSPDSTSYEQYF. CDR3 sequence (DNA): TGTGCCAGCAGCCCGGACAGCACCTCCTACGAGCAGTACTTC.

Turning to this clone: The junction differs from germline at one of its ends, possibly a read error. The chain's CDR3 is CASSSPGQRLTGELFF. CDR3 sequence (DNA): TGTGCCAGCTCATCACCGGGACAGCGACTCACCGGGGAGCTGTTTTTT. V gene TRBV18 combines with J gene TRBJ2-2; the match to TRBD1 covers 7 bases. The CDR3 consists of 16 residues. Germline CDR1 reads KGHSH; CDR2 reads LQKENI.

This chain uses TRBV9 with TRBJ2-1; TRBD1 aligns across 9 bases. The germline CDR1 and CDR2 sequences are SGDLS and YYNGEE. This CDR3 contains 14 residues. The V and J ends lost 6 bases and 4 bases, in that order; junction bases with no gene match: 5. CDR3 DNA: TGTGCCAGCAACGACAGGGGGTCGTACAATGAGCAGTTCTTC. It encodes CASNDRGSYNEQFF. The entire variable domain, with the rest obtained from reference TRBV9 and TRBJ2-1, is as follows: DSGVTQTPKHLITATGQRVTLRCSPRSGDLSVYWYQQSLDQGLQFLIQYYNGEERAKGNILERFSAQQFPDLHSELNLSSLELGDSALYFCASNDRGSYNEQFFGPGTRLTVL.

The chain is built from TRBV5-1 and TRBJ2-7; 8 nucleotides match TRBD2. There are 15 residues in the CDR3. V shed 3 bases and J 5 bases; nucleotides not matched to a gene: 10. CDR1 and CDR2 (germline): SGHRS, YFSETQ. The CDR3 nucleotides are TGCGCCAGCAGCTATAGCGGGGAGGGCCTGGACGAGCAGTACTTC. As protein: CASSYSGEGLDEQYF.

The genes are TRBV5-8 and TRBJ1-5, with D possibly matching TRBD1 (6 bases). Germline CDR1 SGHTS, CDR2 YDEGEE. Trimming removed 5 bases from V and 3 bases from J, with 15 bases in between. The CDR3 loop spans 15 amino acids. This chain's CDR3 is CASRVQGNVNQPQHF. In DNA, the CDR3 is TGTGCCAGCAGGGTTCAGGGGAATGTCAATCAGCCCCAGCATTTT.

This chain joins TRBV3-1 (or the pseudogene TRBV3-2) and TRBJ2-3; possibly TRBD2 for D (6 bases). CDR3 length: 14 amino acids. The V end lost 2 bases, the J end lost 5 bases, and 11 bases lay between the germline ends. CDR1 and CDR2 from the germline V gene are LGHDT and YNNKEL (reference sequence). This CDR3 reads CASSQRGYKDTQYF. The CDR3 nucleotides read TGTGCCAGCAGCCAACGGGGGTATAAAGATACGCAGTATTTT.

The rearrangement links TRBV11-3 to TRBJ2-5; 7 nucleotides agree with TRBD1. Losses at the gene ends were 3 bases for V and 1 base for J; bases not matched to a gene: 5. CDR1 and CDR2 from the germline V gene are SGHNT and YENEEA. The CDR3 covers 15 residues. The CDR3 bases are TGTGCCAGCAGCTTGACCGGGACAGTCCAAGAGACCCAGTACTTC. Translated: CASSLTGTVQETQYF.

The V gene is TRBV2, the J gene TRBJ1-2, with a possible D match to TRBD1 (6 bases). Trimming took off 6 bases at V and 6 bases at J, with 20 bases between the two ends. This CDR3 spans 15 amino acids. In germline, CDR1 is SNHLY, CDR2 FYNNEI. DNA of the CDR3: TGTGCCAGCAGAGACCGGGACCAGGGGCCCCATGGCTACACCTTC. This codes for CASRDRDQGPHGYTF.

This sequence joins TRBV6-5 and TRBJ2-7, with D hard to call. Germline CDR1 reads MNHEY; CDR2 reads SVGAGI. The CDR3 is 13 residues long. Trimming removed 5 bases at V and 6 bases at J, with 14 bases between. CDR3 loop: CASSPVPVREQYF. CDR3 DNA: TGTGCCAGCAGTCCGGTACCCGTGCGCGAGCAGTACTTC.

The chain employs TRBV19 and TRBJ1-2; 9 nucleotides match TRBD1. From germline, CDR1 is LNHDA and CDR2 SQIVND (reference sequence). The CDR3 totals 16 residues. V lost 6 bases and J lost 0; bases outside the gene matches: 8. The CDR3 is CASRNQRTGANYGYTF. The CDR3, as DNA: TGTGCCAGTAGGAACCAGAGGACAGGGGCTAACTATGGCTACACCTTC. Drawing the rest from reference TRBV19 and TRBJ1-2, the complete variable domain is DGGITQSPKYLFRKEGQNVTLSCEQNLNHDAMYWYRQDPGQGLRLIYYSQIVNDFQKGDIAEGYSVSREKKESFPLTVTSAQKNPTAFYLCASRNQRTGANYGYTFGSGTRLTVV.

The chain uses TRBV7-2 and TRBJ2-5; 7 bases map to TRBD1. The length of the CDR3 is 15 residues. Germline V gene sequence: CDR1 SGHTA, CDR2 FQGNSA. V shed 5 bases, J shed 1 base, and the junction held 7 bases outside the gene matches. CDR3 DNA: TGTGCCAGCAGCCACACGACAGGGCTCCAAGAGACCCAGTACTTC. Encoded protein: CASSHTTGLQETQYF.

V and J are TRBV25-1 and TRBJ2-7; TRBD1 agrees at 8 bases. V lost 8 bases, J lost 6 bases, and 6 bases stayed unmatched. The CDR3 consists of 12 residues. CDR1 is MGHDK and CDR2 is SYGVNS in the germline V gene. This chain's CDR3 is CASSTGVGEQYF. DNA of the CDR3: TGTGCCAGCTCGACAGGGGTGGGCGAGCAGTACTTC.